These T cell receptor beta chains were read from a single sample in a study of response to subunit inactivated influenza vaccine. Each CDR3 protein gets one entry after TCRdb re-called the RT-PCR reads with MiXCR. In the table there are a few hundred thousand distinct CDR3 sequences, about 7.2% of which are singletons. The material sequenced was PBMCs from blood, taken roughly 24 months after vaccination. These TCRs come from a man aged 45-69 years who received an inactivated influenza vaccine. Both conserved end residues are part of each CDR3.

V	J	CDR3
TRBV5-4	TRBJ1-2	CASSLQGQANYGYTF
TRBV12-3/TRBV12-4	TRBJ2-1	CASSFSVHEQFF
TRBV7-9	TRBJ2-1	CASRKSSNEQFF
TRBV6-1	TRBJ1-1	CASSGLGTEAFF
TRBV20-1	TRBJ2-5	CSASDGRGQETQYF
TRBV28	TRBJ2-7	CASSYRLRGSYEQYF
TRBV12-3/TRBV12-4	TRBJ1-6	CASSLGPGSFSPLHF
TRBV14	TRBJ2-2	CASSHRDGYTGELFF
TRBV15	TRBJ2-5	CATSIGGVQETQYF
TRBV20-1	TRBJ1-5	CSARLGRALSNQPQHF
TRBV20-1	TRBJ2-5	CSAGDLAGGETQYF
TRBV7-2	TRBJ1-2	CASSSTGRGYTF
TRBV20-1	TRBJ2-3	CSARTSGSLGTDTQYF
TRBV20-1	TRBJ2-3	CSARDRGSSTDTQYF
TRBV20-1	TRBJ2-2	CSAQVQSNTGELFF
TRBV7-7	TRBJ2-2	CASSVGGTNTGELFF
TRBV20-1	TRBJ2-1	CSARSSPLVNEQFF
TRBV6-2/TRBV6-3	TRBJ1-5	CASSPSGFWGSISPQHF
TRBV20-1	TRBJ2-5	CSASSGQVRETQYF
TRBV6-1	TRBJ2-3	CASTAGNTDTQYF
TRBV7-2	TRBJ2-5	CASSLLPSGGNQETQYF
TRBV20-1	TRBJ1-4	CSARAAGEKLFF
TRBV6-1	TRBJ2-6	CASSENSAGDSGANVLTF
TRBV15	TRBJ2-7	CATSRSEREEQYF
TRBV27	TRBJ2-3	CASSLSAHTDTQYF
TRBV12-3/TRBV12-4	TRBJ2-1	CVSSYSGPQFF
TRBV3-1	TRBJ2-2	CASSQGTEANTGELFF
TRBV3-1	TRBJ2-3	CASRSQSSEQYF
TRBV25-1	TRBJ2-3	CASSESGLAGDTQYF
TRBV5-1	TRBJ2-6	CASSLGRAGANVLTF
TRBV5-1	TRBJ2-5	CASSLGGSGETQYF
TRBV28	TRBJ2-1	CASSSVQGVVNEQFF
TRBV29-1	TRBJ2-3	CSVGHGTDTQYF
TRBV7-2	TRBJ2-5	CASSFGQGVKTQYF
TRBV11-3	TRBJ2-7	CASSLVVGGEQYF
TRBV7-2	TRBJ2-7	CASSLVVGYYEQYF
TRBV7-6	TRBJ1-1	CASSLQENTEAFF
TRBV4-2	TRBJ1-5	CASSQDGTGWQPQHF
TRBV5-1	TRBJ2-1	CASSAQIGGARNEQFF
TRBV20-1	TRBJ1-5	CSARRTRGGQPQHF
TRBV12-3/TRBV12-4	TRBJ2-7	CASSRSGFSSYEQYF
TRBV7-2	TRBJ1-2	CASSLAATGDYGYTF
TRBV25-1	TRBJ2-1	CASSDKGRSYNEQFF
TRBV2	TRBJ2-2	CASSAPGQTMTPNTGELFF
TRBV4-3	TRBJ2-1	CASSQDFGRVLDEQFF
TRBV4-1	TRBJ2-7	CASSQAGDRGSYEQYF
TRBV29-1	TRBJ1-4	CSPSGTVNEKLFF
TRBV24-1	TRBJ2-2	CATSVATARGTGELFF
TRBV11-2	TRBJ1-1	CASSSRGNTEAFF
TRBV11-2	TRBJ2-3	CASSLVERGRTDTQYF
TRBV20-1	TRBJ2-7	CSARVSRTGGEQYF
TRBV3-1	TRBJ2-3	CASSPRLAGGAQYF
TRBV4-2	TRBJ2-3	CASSQDWKGQADTQYF
TRBV3-1	TRBJ1-3	CASNSYSGNTIYF
TRBV15	TRBJ2-1	CATSRGSGGDEQFF